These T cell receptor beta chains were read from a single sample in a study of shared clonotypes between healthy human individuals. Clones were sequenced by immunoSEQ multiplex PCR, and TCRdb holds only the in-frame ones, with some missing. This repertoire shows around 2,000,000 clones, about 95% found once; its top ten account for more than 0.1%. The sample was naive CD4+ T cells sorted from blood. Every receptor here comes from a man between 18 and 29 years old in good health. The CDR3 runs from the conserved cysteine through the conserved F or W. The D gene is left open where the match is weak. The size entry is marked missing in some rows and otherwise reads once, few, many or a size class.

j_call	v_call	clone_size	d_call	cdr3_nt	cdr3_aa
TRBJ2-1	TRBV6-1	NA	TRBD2	TGTGCCAGCAGACCTACTAGCGGCAACTACAATGAGCAGTTCTTC	CASRPTSGNYNEQFF
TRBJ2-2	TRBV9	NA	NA	TGTGCCAGCAGCGTAGCTTTCACAGACACCGGGGAGCTGTTTTTT	CASSVAFTDTGELFF
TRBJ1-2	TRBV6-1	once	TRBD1	TGTGCCAGCAGTGAACAGACAGGGGGGAACTATGGCTACACCTTC	CASSEQTGGNYGYTF
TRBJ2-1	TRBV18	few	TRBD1	TGTGCCAGCTCACCGGACAGGGCGGGATACAATGAGCAGTTCTTC	CASSPDRAGYNEQFF
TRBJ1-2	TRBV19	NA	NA	TGTGCCAGTTCCACTGGACAGAACTATGGCTACACCTTC	CASSTGQNYGYTF
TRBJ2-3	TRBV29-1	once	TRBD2	TGCAGCGTTGAGACCGGGAGGGGAGGAGATACGCAGTATTTT	CSVETGRGGDTQYF
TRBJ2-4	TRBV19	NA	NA	TGTGCCAGTAGTATCGGGACTTCGGTTTGGTTC	CASSIGTSVWF
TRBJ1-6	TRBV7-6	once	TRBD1	TGTGCCAGCAGCTTAGAGGGGGCGCCTAATTCACCCCTCCACTTT	CASSLEGAPNSPLHF
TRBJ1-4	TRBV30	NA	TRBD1	TGTGCCTGGAGCGCTGGACAGGGTTTTCACGAAAAACTGTTTTTT	CAWSAGQGFHEKLFF
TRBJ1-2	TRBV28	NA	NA	TGTGCCAGCAGTCCCACGTATGGCTACACCTTC	CASSPTYGYTF
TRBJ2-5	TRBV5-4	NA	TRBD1	TGTGCCAGCAGCCACCGGGACAGGGAGCAAGAGACCCAGTACTTC	CASSHRDREQETQYF
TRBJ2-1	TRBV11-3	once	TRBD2	TGTGCCAGCAGCAAAGGACTAGCGGGAGTCAATGAGCAGTTCTTC	CASSKGLAGVNEQFF
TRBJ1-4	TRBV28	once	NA	TGTGCCAGCAGTTTCTTTTTTCGGGGTGGCCCCGAAAAACTGTTTTTT	CASSFFFRGGPEKLFF
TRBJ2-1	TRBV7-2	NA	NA	TGTGCCAGCAGTTTCCGGGACGGAGTCTACAATGAGCAGTTCTTC	CASSFRDGVYNEQFF
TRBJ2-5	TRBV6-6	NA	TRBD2	TGTGCCAGCAGTAGGACTAGCGGGGGGGCGGGAGAGACCCAGTACTTC	CASSRTSGGAGETQYF
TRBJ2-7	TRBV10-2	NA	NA	TGCGCCAGCAGTGAGATTGGCCCCCCGGACGAGCAGTACTTC	CASSEIGPPDEQYF
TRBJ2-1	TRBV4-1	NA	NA	TGCGCCAGCAGCCCCCACCAGGCTACAGGGAACAATGAGCAGTTCTTC	CASSPHQATGNNEQFF
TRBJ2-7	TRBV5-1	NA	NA	TGCGCCAGCAGCTTTATAGGAGTCGAGCAGTACTTC	CASSFIGVEQYF
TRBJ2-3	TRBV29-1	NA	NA	TGCAGCGTTAGATTGAGTTCAGATACGCAGTATTTT	CSVRLSSDTQYF
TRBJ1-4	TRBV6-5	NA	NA	TGTGCCAGCAGCCGCCTGGGGGGACCTAATGAAAAACTGTTTTTT	CASSRLGGPNEKLFF
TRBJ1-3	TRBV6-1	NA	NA	TGTGCCAGCAGTGAAGTGTACGCCAGCTCTGGAAACACCATATATTTT	CASSEVYASSGNTIYF
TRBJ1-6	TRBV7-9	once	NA	TGTGCCAGCAGCTTAGATACGGCGTCCGGCCCACCCCTCCACTTT	CASSLDTASGPPLHF
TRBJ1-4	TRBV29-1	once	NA	TGCAGCGTTGCAAAGGGAAGTTCGAATGAAAAACTGTTTTTT	CSVAKGSSNEKLFF
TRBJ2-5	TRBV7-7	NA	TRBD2	TGTGCTAGCAGTGCACAGCGGGGAGAGACCCAGTACTTC	CASSAQRGETQYF
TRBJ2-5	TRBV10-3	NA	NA	TGTGCCATCAATCCGGGACCCGCCCAAGAGACCCAGTACTTC	CAINPGPAQETQYF
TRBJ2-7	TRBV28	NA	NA	TGTGCCAGCAGTTTATCGGTAGATAACGAGCAGTACTTC	CASSLSVDNEQYF
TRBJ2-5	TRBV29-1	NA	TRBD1	TGCAGCGTTCGAATGACAGGGAAGACGGAGACCCAGTACTTC	CSVRMTGKTETQYF
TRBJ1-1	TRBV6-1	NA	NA	TGTGCCAGCAGTGAGGCTGCTTTCTTT	CASSEAAFF
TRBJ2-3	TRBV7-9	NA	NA	TGTGCCAGCAGCTCCCTGTCTACGCAGTATTTT	CASSSLSTQYF